The 23 T cell receptor beta chains presented below share a single source sample, sequenced in a study of blood T cell repertoires in COVID-19. Here immunoSEQ multiplex PCR was the method, and the copy in TCRdb shows in-frame clones only, minus some. Among 110,000 or so clones listed, about 74% were seen once. Sequenced material: peripheral blood. These receptors were collected from a man between 65 and 85 years old with acute or convalescent COVID-19.

The V gene is TRBV7-2, the J gene TRBJ1-2, with D perhaps matching TRBD1 (6 bases). Trimming removed 4 bases at V and 8 bases at J, with 14 bases between. The CDR3 is 13 amino acids. CDR1 SGHTA and CDR2 FQGNSA come from the germline V gene. The CDR3 DNA sequence: TGTGCCAGCAGCTCAAGACAGGTTTGGGGCTACACCTTC. It encodes CASSSRQVWGYTF.

This clone was seen only a few times. The V call is TRBV30, the J call TRBJ1-2; no definite D call. The germline V gene encodes CDR1 GTSNPN and CDR2 SVGIG (reference sequence). The CDR3 has 12 residues. Trimming removed 7 bases from V and 4 bases from J, with 13 bases in between. CDR3 sequence (DNA): TGTGCCTTTGACCCAGGATTCTATGGCTACACCTTC. It specifies CAFDPGFYGYTF.

The chain couples TRBV6-4 to TRBJ1-2; D might be TRBD1 (6 bases). The germline gives CDR1 MRHNA, CDR2 SNTAGT. Deletions cut 4 bases from V and 4 bases from J, with 16 bases between. The CDR3 runs 15 residues. In DNA, the CDR3 is TGTGCCAGCAGTGTCCAAGCAGGGGATTTCTATGGCTACACCTTC. It is translated as CASSVQAGDFYGYTF.

This clone was counted a single time. The chain couples TRBV10-3 to TRBJ1-5, with 7 bases identical to TRBD1. CDR1 is ENHRY, CDR2 SYGVKD, per germline. Losses at the gene ends were 3 bases for V and 3 bases for J; bases not matched to a gene: 5. The CDR3 runs to 15 residues. CDR3 protein: CAISDGGQDNQPQHF. In DNA, the CDR3 is TGTGCCATCAGTGACGGAGGACAGGACAATCAGCCCCAGCATTTT.

The chain links TRBV5-8 to TRBJ2-7; TRBD2 matches at 8 bases. CDR1 is SGHTS and CDR2 is YDEGEE in the germline V gene. The trim removed 4 bases at V and 5 bases at J, leaving 8 bases unmatched. CDR3 size: 14 residues. CDR3 sequence (DNA): TGTGCCAGCAGCCGAGGCCAAGCGGGGGACGAGCAGTACTTC. Protein product: CASSRGQAGDEQYF.

This clone has just one count. This chain links TRBV28 with TRBJ2-2; TRBD1 matches 8 bases. This CDR3 has 15 residues. V dropped 6 bases and J dropped 6; count of bases not matched to a gene: 9. Per germline, CDR1 MDHEN and CDR2 SYDVKM. CDR3 protein: CASSSDREEAGELFF. CDR3 in DNA: TGTGCCAGCAGCTCGGACAGGGAAGAAGCCGGGGAGCTGTTTTTT.

The rearrangement uses TRBV9 and TRBJ1-5; D uncertain. From germline, CDR1 is SGDLS and CDR2 YYNGEE. This CDR3 contains 16 residues. The ends were cut back, 0 bases at V and 1 base at J, with 11 bases in the middle. The CDR3, as DNA: TGTGCCAGCAGCGTAGGCGGCAGCGGGAGCAATCAGCCCCAGCATTTT. Protein: CASSVGGSGSNQPQHF.

The chain employs TRBV4-3 and TRBJ2-3; TRBD2 aligns across 8 bases. In germline, CDR1 is LGHNA, CDR2 YSLEER. The CDR3 extends over 14 amino acids. The trim removed 4 bases at V and 1 base at J, leaving 1 base unmatched. Here the CDR3 DNA reads TGCGCCAGCAGCCTAGCGGGGCGCACAGATACGCAGTATTTT. This translates into CASSLAGRTDTQYF.

The gene calls are TRBV30 and TRBJ1-1; D is uncertain. The germline CDR1 and CDR2 sequences are GTSNPN and SVGIG (reference sequence). V gave up 1 base and J gave up 1 base, with 10 bases separating them. The CDR3 covers 14 residues. CDR3 coding DNA: TGTGCCTGGAGTGGCCCTCCGGGGAACACTGAAGCTTTCTTT. This gives the protein CAWSGPPGNTEAFF.

V gene TRBV3-1 (or the pseudogene TRBV3-2) combines with J gene TRBJ2-7; 11 bases match TRBD2. After removal of 0 bases from V and 4 bases from J, the junction contained 8 bases not matched to a gene. CDR1 LGHDT and CDR2 YNNKEL come from the germline V gene (reference sequence). The CDR3 runs 17 residues. The CDR3: CASSQDRGLAEVYEQYF. CDR3 DNA: TGTGCCAGCAGCCAAGATCGGGGACTAGCGGAGGTATACGAGCAGTACTTC.

CDR3 in amino acids: CASSQTPSRDYGYTF. In nucleotides, the CDR3 is TGTGCCAGCAGCCAAACTCCTTCCCGGGACTATGGCTACACCTTC. The rearrangement joins TRBV7-9 to TRBJ1-2, with D unclear. CDR3 size: 15 residues. Germline values: CDR1 SEHNR, CDR2 FQNEAQ (reference sequence). Trimming removed 5 bases at V and 3 bases at J, with 16 bases between.

The count of this clone is one. CDR3: CASSKGRPGQGSYEQYF. In DNA, the CDR3 is TGTGCCAGTAGTAAGGGGCGACCGGGACAGGGCTCCTACGAGCAGTACTTC. The genes are TRBV19 and TRBJ2-7; 9 bases fit TRBD1. Germline values: CDR1 LNHDA, CDR2 SQIVND (reference sequence). The CDR3 runs to 17 residues. V shed 4 bases, J shed 0 bases, and the junction held 10 bases outside the gene matches. The whole variable domain, remainder taken from reference TRBV19 and TRBJ2-7, is DGGITQSPKYLFRKEGQNVTLSCEQNLNHDAMYWYRQDPGQGLRLIYYSQIVNDFQKGDIAEGYSVSREKKESFPLTVTSAQKNPTAFYLCASSKGRPGQGSYEQYFGPGTRLTVT.

This clone showed up just once. The chain employs TRBV6-5 and TRBJ2-7; 14 bases match TRBD2. The CDR3 spans 15 residues. With V trimmed by 4 bases and J by 4 bases, 3 bases remained unmatched. Germline V gene data show CDR1 as MNHEY and CDR2 as SVGAGI. The CDR3 DNA reads as TGTGCCAGCAGTTTGGGGACTAGCGGGAGTTACGAGCAGTACTTC. Its protein product is CASSLGTSGSYEQYF.

The chain has TRBV5-1 and TRBJ2-7; 10 positions match TRBD1. The CDR3 extends over 14 amino acids. Trimming at V came to 5 bases and at J to 5 bases, leaving 7 bases not matched to a gene. Looked up from germline, CDR1 is SGHRS and CDR2 is YFSETQ. The CDR3 spells CASRSGQGDDEQYF. The CDR3 coding sequence is TGCGCCAGCAGATCAGGACAGGGGGACGACGAGCAGTACTTC. Supplemented by reference TRBV5-1 and TRBJ2-7, the full variable domain reads KAGVTQTPRYLIKTRGQQVTLSCSPISGHRSVSWYQQTPGQGLQFLFEYFSETQRNKGNFPGRFSGRQFSNSRSEMNVSTLELGDSALYLCASRSGQGDDEQYFGPGTRLTVT.

The gene calls are TRBV30 and TRBJ1-1; 7 positions agree with TRBD1. Germline V lookup: CDR1 GTSNPN, CDR2 SVGIG (reference sequence). V trimming: 1 base; J trimming: 0 bases; junction bases outside the gene matches: 11. The CDR3 totals 17 residues. The CDR3 region has the DNA TGTGCCTGGAGTGACCGGGACAGTGGTCCTATGAACACTGAAGCTTTCTTT. This encodes CAWSDRDSGPMNTEAFF.

This clone was found once. The genes are TRBV28 and TRBJ2-7, with D uncertain. Germline loops: CDR1 MDHEN, CDR2 SYDVKM. V lost 2 bases and J lost 5, with 19 bases in between. CDR3 size: 16 residues. The CDR3 DNA is TGTGCCAGCAGTTTACCCGAGGCGGCAGCAATGGACGAGCAGTACTTC. This sequence encodes CASSLPEAAAMDEQYF.

The chain uses TRBV5-4 and TRBJ2-7; 8 positions agree with TRBD1. The germline V gene has CDR1 SGHNT and CDR2 YYREEE (reference sequence). CDR3 length: 14 residues. V trimming: 5 bases; J trimming: 7 bases; junction bases outside the gene matches: 11. The CDR3 region has the DNA TGTGCCAGCAGTTTTACGGACAGGGTGGGGGAGCAGTACTTC. Translating it yields CASSFTDRVGEQYF.

The gene calls are TRBV4-3 and TRBJ2-6, with a tentative D call TRBD2 (5 bases). Trimming stripped 0 bases from V and 2 bases from J, with 14 bases between. Germline V gene lookup returns CDR1 LGHNA and CDR2 YSLEER. CDR3 length: 18 amino acids. This CDR3 reads CASSQDAGPLPGANVLTF. The CDR3 DNA reads as TGCGCCAGCAGCCAAGATGCGGGTCCTTTACCTGGGGCCAACGTCCTGACTTTC.

This chain links TRBV7-9 with TRBJ1-3; D uncertain. There are 16 residues in the CDR3. In germline, CDR1 is SEHNR, CDR2 FQNEAQ (reference sequence). V lost 5 bases and J lost 0, with 14 bases in between. The CDR3 region has the DNA TGTGCCAGCAGCCCGATTGGGGAGAGCTCTGGAAACACCATATATTTT. This gives the protein CASSPIGESSGNTIYF.

This clone was detected a few times. Additional DNA sequences in this sample encode the identical CDR3. J is TRBJ1-5 and V is TRBV18; a possible D gene is TRBD1 (5 bases). CDR3 length: 13 amino acids. The V gene lost 2 bases and the J gene lost 5 bases, with 7 bases spanning the gap. Per the germline V gene, CDR1 is KGHSH and CDR2 is LQKENI. The CDR3 DNA reads as TGTGCCAGCTCACCAGGCAGGGATCAGCCCCAGCATTTT. Translated: CASSPGRDQPQHF.

The J gene is TRBJ1-2, the V gene TRBV5-1, with 7 bases fitting TRBD1. J gave up 4 bases and V 5 bases, and 11 bases lay outside the gene matches. Germline loops: CDR1 SGHRS, CDR2 YFSETQ. The CDR3 sequence is 15 residues long. Here the CDR3 DNA reads TGCGCCAGCAGGACCGGGACAGCCGCACTCTATGGCTACACCTTC. Amino acid sequence: CASRTGTAALYGYTF.

The chain couples TRBV6-9 to TRBJ1-4; no clear D gene. The ends were cut back, 0 bases at V and 5 bases at J, with 13 bases in the middle. Germline V gene data show CDR1 as MNHGY and CDR2 as SVAAGI. The CDR3 covers 16 residues. Written as DNA, the CDR3 is TGTGCCAGCAGTTATTCCCGGCGGAGGTCGAATGAAAAACTGTTTTTT. Its translation is CASSYSRRRSNEKLFF.

V usage is TRBV3-1 (or the pseudogene TRBV3-2) and J usage is TRBJ2-1; a possible D gene is TRBD2 (5 bases). This CDR3 contains 16 residues. Trimming cost V 4 bases and J 0 bases, with 13 bases left between them. Germline assignment: CDR1 LGHDT and CDR2 YNNKEL (reference sequence). In DNA form, the CDR3 reads TGTGCCAGCAGCCCCTCCGGTGGGAGCTCCTACAATGAGCAGTTCTTC. Translation gives CASSPSGGSSYNEQFF.